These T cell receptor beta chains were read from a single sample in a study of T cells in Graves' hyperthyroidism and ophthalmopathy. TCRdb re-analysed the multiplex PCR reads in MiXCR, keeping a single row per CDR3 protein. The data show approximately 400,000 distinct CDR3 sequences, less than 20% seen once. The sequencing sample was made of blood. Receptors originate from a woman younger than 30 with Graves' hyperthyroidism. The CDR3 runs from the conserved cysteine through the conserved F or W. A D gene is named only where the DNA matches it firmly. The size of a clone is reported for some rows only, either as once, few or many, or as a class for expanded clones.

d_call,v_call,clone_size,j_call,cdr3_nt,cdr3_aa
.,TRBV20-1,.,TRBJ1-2,TGCAGTGCTAGAGTTCGGGAAACGGATGGCTACACCTTC,CSARVRETDGYTF
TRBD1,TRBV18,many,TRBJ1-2,TGTGCCAGCTCACCCCTGGGACAGGGGCTAAGCTATGGCTACACCTTC,CASSPLGQGLSYGYTF
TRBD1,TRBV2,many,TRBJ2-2,TGTGCCAGCAGCGGAGGACAGGTGATCACCGGGGAGCTGTTTTTT,CASSGGQVITGELFF
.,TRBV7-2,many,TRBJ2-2,TGTGCCAGCAGCTTATTTGCACCCGGTCCTTACACCGGGGAGCTGTTTTTT,CASSLFAPGPYTGELFF
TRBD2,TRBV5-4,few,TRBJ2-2,TGTGCCAGCAGCCCGGGAGGGTCGTCCACCGGGGAGCTGTTTTTT,CASSPGGSSTGELFF
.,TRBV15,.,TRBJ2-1,TGTGCCACCAGCAGAGATCGGGCAAGAGTCAATGGGCAGTTCTTC,CATSRDRARVNGQFF
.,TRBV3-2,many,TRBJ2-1,TGTGCCAGCAGTACATATCGGGACAGGGGGCGCGACTACAATGAGCAGTTCTTC,CASSTYRDRGRDYNEQFF
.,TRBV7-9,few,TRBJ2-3,TGTGCCAGCAGTCAGTTCGGGACTTCATGGGGAGATACGCAGTATTTT,CASSQFGTSWGDTQYF
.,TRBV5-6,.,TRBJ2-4,TGTGCCAGCAGCTTGATTCTTGACGACAAAAACATTCAGTACTTC,CASSLILDDKNIQYF
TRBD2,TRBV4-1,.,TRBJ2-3,TGCGCCAGCAGCCCCCCATGGGTAGCGGGAGGCACAGGTACGCAGTATTTT,CASSPPWVAGGTGTQYF
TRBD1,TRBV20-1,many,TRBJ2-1,TGCAGTGCTAGATCTCAGGGGGTCCTGAATGAGCAGTTCTTC,CSARSQGVLNEQFF
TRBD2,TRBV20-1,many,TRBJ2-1,TGCAGTGCTAGAGACCCAGCGGGGGGTGGTTACAATGAGCAGTTCTTC,CSARDPAGGGYNEQFF
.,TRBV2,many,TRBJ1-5,TGTGCCAGCAGTGACGGGGGTAATCAGCCCCAGCATTTT,CASSDGGNQPQHF
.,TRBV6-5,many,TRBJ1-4,TGTGCCAGCAGTTACAAGACGGGACATTGGGGGGGAAATGAAAAACTGTTTTTT,CASSYKTGHWGGNEKLFF
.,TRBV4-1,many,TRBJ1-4,TGCGCCAGCAGCCGCCGGGGGCGCAGGAAACTGTTTTTT,CASSRRGRRKLFF
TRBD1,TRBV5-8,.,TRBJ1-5,TGTGCCAGCAGCCGGACAGGAGAAATGGGAAGCAATCAGCCCCAGCATTTT,CASSRTGEMGSNQPQHF
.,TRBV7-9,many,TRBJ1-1,TGTGCCAGCATACTGGAAGGGACCCCAAACACTGAAGCTTTCTTT,CASILEGTPNTEAFF
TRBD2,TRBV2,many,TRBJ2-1,TGTGCCAGCAGTTCCCGACTAGCGGTCTACAATGAGCAGTTCTTC,CASSSRLAVYNEQFF
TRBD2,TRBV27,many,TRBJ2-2,TGTGCCAGCAGTCCTAGCGGGAGAGGGACCGGGGAGCTGTTTTTT,CASSPSGRGTGELFF
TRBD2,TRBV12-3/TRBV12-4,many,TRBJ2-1,TGTGCCAGCAGTTCGGGACTAGCGGGGGGAGTTGAGCAGTTCTTC,CASSSGLAGGVEQFF
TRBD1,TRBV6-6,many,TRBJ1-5,TGTGCCAGCAGTTACTCGCTGACAGGGGGTGGTCAGCCCCAGCATTTT,CASSYSLTGGGQPQHF
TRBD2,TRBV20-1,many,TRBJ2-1,TGCAGTGCTAGAGACGAGAGACTAGCAGGACCAGAGCAGTTCTTC,CSARDERLAGPEQFF